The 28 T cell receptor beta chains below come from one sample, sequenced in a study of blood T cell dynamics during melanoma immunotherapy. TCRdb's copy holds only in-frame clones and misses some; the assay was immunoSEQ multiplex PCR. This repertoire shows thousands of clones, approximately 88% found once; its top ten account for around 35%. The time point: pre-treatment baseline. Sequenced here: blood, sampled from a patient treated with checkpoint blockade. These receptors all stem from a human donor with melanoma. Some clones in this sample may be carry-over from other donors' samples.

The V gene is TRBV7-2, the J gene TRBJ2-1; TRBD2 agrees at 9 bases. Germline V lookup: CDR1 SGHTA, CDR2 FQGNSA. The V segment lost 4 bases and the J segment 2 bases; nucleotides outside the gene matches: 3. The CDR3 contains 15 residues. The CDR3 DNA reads TGTGCCAGCAGCTGGACTAGCGTGGCCTACAATGAGCAGTTCTTC. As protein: CASSWTSVAYNEQFF.

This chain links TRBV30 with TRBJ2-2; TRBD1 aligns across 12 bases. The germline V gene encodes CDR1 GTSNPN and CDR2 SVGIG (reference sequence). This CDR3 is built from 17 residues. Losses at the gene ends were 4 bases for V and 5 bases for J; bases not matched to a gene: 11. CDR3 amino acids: CAWTTKGQGARTGELFF. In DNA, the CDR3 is TGTGCCTGGACCACAAAGGGACAGGGGGCTCGTACCGGGGAGCTGTTTTTT.

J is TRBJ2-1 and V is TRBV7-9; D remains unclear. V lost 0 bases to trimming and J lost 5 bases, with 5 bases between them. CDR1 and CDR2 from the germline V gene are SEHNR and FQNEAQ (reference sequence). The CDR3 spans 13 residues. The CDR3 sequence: CASSLAANNEQFF. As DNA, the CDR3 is TGTGCCAGCAGCTTAGCAGCGAACAATGAGCAGTTCTTC.

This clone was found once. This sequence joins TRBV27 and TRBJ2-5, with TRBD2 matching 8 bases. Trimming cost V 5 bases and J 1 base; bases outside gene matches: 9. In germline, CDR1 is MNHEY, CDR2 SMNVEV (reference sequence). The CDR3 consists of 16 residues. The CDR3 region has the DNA TGTGCCAGCAGTATTACTAGCGGAGGCTTCCAAGAGACCCAGTACTTC. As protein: CASSITSGGFQETQYF.

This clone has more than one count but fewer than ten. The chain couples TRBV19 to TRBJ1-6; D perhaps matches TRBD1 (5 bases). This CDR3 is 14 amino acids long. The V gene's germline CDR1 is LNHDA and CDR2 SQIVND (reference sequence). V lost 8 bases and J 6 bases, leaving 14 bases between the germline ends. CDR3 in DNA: TGTGCCAGTTCATTCGGGGGTAGTAATTCACCCCTCCACTTT. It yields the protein CASSFGGSNSPLHF.

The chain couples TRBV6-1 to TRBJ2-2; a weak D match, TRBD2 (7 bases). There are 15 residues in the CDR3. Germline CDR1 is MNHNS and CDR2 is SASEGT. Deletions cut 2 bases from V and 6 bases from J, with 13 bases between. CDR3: CASSERGGHAGELFF. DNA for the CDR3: TGTGCCAGCAGTGAAAGGGGGGGGCACGCCGGGGAGCTGTTTTTT.

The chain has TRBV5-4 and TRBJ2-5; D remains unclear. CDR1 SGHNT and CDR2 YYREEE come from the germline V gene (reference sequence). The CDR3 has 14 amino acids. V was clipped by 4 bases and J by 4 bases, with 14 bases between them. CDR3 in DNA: TGTGCCAGCAGCGACCCCCAGGTAGGAGAGACCCAGTACTTC. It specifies CASSDPQVGETQYF.

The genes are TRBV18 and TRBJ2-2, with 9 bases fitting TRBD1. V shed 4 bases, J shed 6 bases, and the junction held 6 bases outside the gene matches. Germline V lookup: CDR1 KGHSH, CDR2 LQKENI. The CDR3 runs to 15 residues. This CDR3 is CASSLGQGKAGELFF. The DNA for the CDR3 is TGTGCCAGCTCACTCGGACAGGGGAAGGCCGGGGAGCTGTTTTTT.

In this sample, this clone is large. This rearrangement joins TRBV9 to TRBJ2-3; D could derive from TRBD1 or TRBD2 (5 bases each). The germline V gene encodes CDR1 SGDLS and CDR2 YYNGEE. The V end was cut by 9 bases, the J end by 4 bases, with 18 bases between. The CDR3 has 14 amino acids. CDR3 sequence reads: CATSSEGHADTQYF. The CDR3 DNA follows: TGTGCCACGAGCTCCGAGGGGCACGCAGATACGCAGTATTTT.

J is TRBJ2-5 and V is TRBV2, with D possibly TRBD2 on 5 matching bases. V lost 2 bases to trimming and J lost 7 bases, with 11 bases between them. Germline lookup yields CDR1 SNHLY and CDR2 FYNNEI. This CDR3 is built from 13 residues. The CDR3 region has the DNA TGTGCCAGCAGTGAACGCCCGGGGTGGACCCAGTACTTC. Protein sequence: CASSERPGWTQYF.

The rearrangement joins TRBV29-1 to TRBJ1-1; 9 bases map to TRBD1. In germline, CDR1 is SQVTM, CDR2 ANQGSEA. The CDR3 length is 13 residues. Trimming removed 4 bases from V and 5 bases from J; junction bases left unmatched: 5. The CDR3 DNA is TGCAGCGTTGGGACAGGGGATGGGACTGAAGCTTTCTTT. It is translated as CSVGTGDGTEAFF. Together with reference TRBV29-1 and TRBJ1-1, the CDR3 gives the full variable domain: SAVISQKPSRDICQRGTSLTIQCQVDSQVTMMFWYRQQPGQSLTLIATANQGSEATYESGFVIDKFPISRPNLTFSTLTVSNMSPEDSSIYLCSVGTGDGTEAFFGQGTRLTVV.

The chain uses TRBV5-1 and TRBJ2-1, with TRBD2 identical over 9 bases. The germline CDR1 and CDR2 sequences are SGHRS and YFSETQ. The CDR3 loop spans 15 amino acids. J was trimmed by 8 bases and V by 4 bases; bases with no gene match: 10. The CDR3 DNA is TGCGCCAGCAGCCCGGAGGGGACTAGCCGCCATGAGCAGTTCTTC. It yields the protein CASSPEGTSRHEQFF.

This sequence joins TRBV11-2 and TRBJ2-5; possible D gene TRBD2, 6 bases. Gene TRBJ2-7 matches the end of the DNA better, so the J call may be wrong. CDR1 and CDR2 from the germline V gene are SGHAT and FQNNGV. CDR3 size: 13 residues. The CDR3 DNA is TGTGCCAGCAGCTTAGAGCGGGAATACGAGCAGTACTTC. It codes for CASSLEREYEQYF.

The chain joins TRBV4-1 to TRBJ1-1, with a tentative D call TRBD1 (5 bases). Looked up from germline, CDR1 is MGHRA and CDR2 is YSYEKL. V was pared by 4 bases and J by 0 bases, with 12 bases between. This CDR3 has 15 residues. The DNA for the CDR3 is TGCGCCAGCAGCCCGGAAGGGACCCTGAACACTGAAGCTTTCTTT. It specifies CASSPEGTLNTEAFF.

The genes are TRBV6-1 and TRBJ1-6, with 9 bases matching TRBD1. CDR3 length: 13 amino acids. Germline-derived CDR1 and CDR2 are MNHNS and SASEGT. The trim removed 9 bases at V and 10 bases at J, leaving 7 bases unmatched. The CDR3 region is CASLQGAISPLHF. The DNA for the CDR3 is TGTGCCAGTCTACAGGGGGCAATCTCACCCCTCCACTTT.

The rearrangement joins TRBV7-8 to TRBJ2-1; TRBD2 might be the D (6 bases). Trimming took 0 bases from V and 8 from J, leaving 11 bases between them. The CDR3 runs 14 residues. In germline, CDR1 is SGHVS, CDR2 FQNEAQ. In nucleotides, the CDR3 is TGTGCCAGCAGCTTAGCGGCCTGGGGGGATGAGCAGTTCTTC. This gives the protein CASSLAAWGDEQFF.

CDR3 sequence: CAWREGQSIYGYTF. The CDR3 DNA is TGTGCCTGGAGGGAGGGACAGTCCATATATGGCTACACCTTC. The chain couples TRBV30 to TRBJ1-2; 7 bases line up with TRBD1. Unmatched junction bases numbered 9, after V lost 3 bases and J lost 5 bases. Per germline, CDR1 GTSNPN and CDR2 SVGIG (reference sequence). The CDR3 length is 14 residues.

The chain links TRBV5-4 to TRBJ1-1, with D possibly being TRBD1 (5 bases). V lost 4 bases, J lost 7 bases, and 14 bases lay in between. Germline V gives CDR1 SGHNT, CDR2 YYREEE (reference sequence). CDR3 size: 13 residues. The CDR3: CASSPSGGGEAFF. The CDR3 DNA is TGTGCCAGCAGCCCGAGTGGGGGGGGTGAAGCTTTCTTT.

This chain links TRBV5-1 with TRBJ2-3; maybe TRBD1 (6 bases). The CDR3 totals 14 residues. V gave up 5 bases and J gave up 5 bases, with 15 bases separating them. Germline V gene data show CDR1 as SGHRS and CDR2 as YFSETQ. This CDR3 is CASSPTGSLDTQYF. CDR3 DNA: TGCGCCAGCAGTCCGACAGGCTCACTAGATACGCAGTATTTT. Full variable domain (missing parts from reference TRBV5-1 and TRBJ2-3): KAGVTQTPRYLIKTRGQQVTLSCSPISGHRSVSWYQQTPGQGLQFLFEYFSETQRNKGNFPGRFSGRQFSNSRSEMNVSTLELGDSALYLCASSPTGSLDTQYFGPGTRLTVL.

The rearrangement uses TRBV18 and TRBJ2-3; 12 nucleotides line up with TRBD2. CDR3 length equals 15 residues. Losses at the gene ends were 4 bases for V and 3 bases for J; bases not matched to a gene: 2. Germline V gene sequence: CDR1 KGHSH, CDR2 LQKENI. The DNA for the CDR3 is TGTGCCAGCTCACGACTAGCGGGAGATACAGATACGCAGTATTTT. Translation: CASSRLAGDTDTQYF.

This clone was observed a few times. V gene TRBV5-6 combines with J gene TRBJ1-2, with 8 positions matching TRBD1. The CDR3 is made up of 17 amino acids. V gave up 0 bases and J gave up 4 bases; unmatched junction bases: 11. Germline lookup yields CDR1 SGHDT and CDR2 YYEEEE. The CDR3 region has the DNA TGTGCCAGCAGCTTGGCCCTAGCAGGGGGCTCCCTCTATGGCTACACCTTC. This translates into CASSLALAGGSLYGYTF. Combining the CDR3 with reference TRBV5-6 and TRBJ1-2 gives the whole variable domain DAGVTQSPTHLIKTRGQQVTLRCSPKSGHDTVSWYQQALGQGPQFIFQYYEEEERQRGNFPDRFSGHQFPNYSSELNVNALLLGDSALYLCASSLALAGGSLYGYTFGSGTRLTVV.

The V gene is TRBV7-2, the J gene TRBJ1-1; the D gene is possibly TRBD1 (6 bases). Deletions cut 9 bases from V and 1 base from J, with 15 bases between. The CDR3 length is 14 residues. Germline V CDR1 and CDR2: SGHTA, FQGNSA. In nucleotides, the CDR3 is TGTGCCAGTTTACCGGGACATGGGAACACTGAAGCTTTCTTT. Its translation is CASLPGHGNTEAFF.

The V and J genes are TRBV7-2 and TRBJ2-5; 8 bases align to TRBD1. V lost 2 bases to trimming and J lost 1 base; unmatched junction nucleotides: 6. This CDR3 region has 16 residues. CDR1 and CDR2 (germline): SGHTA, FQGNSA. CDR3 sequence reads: CASSLNGRGLQETQYF. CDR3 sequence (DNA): TGTGCCAGCAGCTTAAATGGCAGGGGGCTCCAAGAGACCCAGTACTTC. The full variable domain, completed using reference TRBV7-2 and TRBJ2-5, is GAGVSQSPSNKVTEKGKDVELRCDPISGHTALYWYRQSLGQGLEFLIYFQGNSAPDKSGLPSDRFSAERTGGSVSTLTIQRTQQEDSAVYLCASSLNGRGLQETQYFGPGTRLLVL.

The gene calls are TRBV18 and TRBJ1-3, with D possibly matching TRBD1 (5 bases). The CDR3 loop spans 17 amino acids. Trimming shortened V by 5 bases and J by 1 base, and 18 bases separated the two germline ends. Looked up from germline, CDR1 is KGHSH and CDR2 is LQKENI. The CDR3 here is CASSAGPNRNSGNTIYF. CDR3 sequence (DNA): TGTGCCAGCTCAGCGGGACCCAACAGGAATTCTGGAAACACCATATATTTT.

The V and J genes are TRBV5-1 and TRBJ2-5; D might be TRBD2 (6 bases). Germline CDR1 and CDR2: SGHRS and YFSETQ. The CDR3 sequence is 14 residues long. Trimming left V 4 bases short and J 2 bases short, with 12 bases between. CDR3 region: CASSPTGRQETQYF. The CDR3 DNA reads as TGCGCCAGCAGCCCGACCGGGAGACAAGAGACCCAGTACTTC.

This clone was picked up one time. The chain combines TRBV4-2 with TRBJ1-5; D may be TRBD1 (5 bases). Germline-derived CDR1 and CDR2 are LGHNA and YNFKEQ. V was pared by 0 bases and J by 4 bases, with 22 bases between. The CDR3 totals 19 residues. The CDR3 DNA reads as TGTGCCAGCAGCCAAGATCTGATGGGGCTGGAGTTATGGAATCAGCCCCAGCATTTT. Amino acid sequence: CASSQDLMGLELWNQPQHF.

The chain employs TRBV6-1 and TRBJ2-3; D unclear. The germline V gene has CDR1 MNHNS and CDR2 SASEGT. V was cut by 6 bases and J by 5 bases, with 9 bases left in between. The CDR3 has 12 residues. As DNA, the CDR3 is TGTGCCAGCAGCCCCAACCGAGATACGCAGTATTTT. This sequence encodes CASSPNRDTQYF.

CDR3 nucleotides: TGTGCCAGCAGGGCCATAAACACCCCAAACACTGAAGCTTTCTTT. Its protein product is CASRAINTPNTEAFF. The chain employs TRBV2 and TRBJ1-1; D gene unclear. Trimming left V 6 bases short and J 2 bases short, with 16 bases between. Germline-derived CDR1 and CDR2 are SNHLY and FYNNEI. The CDR3 extends over 15 amino acids.